This T cell receptor (beta chain) was retrieved from a study of shared clonotypes between healthy human individuals. Study conclusions and caveats: It was the non-shared clonotypes that had lower generation probabilities than clonotypes shared by all four donors.

As for this clone: Antigen unknown.

This table comes from immunoSEQ multiplex PCR, and its TCRdb copy is limited to in-frame clones, with some not included. This sample has approximately 1,500,000 clones, with 95% to 99% found just once. Trimming took 7 bases from V and 7 from J; bases not matched to a gene: 10. Germline V gives CDR1 SGHRS, CDR2 YFSETQ. This CDR3 has 13 residues. The chain has TRBV5-1 and TRBJ2-7; TRBD1 aligns across 8 bases. The TCR comes from a man aged 25 to 40 in good health. Sequenced material: naive CD4+ T cells sorted from blood. This sample's subset: CD45RA+ positively selected. CDR3 protein: CASRRDRHGEQYF. The CDR3 region has the DNA TGCGCCAGCCGACGGGACAGGCATGGGGAGCAGTACTTC.